This T cell receptor (beta chain) came from a study of cytomegalovirus exposure and HLA in healthy donors. Although they were nominally healthy when sampled, donors likely had unrecorded immune exposures. The CDR3 spans 17 residues. CDR1 SQVTM and CDR2 ANQGSEA come from the germline V gene. Germline trimming cut 0 bases from V and 0 bases from J; bases unmatched to any gene: 9. Primers for the PCR totalled 60 Vbeta and 13 Jbeta. Repertoires were generated with immunoSEQ multiplex PCR, while TCRdb's copy carries only in-frame clones and drops some. The data show about 200,000 clones, under 80% seen once.

Sample: PBMCs. The chain couples TRBV29-1 to TRBJ2-3, with 7 bases identical to TRBD2. This sequence was found in a girl aged 2-9 years in good health and CMV-seronegative. The CDR3 DNA sequence: TGCAGCGTTGAAGATAGGGGTCGGGGGGTGAGCACAGATACGCAGTATTTT. The encoded protein is CSVEDRGRGVSTDTQYF.